One and the same sample provided the 10 T cell receptor beta chains below, sequenced in a study of identical twins' blood T cells. TCRdb used MiXCR to reprocess the 5' RACE reads, holding one entry per CDR3 protein. Among a few hundred thousand distinct CDR3 sequences, approximately 30% were seen once, and the ten largest hold 5.5% to 6.5%. The sample comprised PBMCs. Source of these receptors: a woman aged 18-49 years in good health.

This clonotype was counted only a few times. The chain has TRBV4-3 and TRBJ1-3, with D possibly being TRBD1 (5 bases). Germline V gene data show CDR1 as LGHNA and CDR2 as YSLEER. The CDR3 covers 14 residues. V was clipped by 1 base and J by 14 bases, with 18 bases between them. The CDR3 coding sequence is TGCGCCAGCAGCCAAGTTGGGGGGGACCGCGCCGTATATTTT. It yields the protein CASSQVGGDRAVYF.

Details on this clonotype: One end of the junction varies from germline; a read error may be responsible. The chain links TRBV9 to TRBJ2-1, with no clear D. The V gene's germline CDR1 is SGDLS and CDR2 YYNGEE. The CDR3 covers 13 residues. The CDR3 DNA reads TGTGCCAGCAGCGTAGACTCCCACAATGAGCAGTTCTTC. Translating it yields CASSVDSHNEQFF.

There are a few counts of this clonotype. V is TRBV5-1 and J is TRBJ1-6, with D uncertain. CDR3 length equals 13 residues. Germline loops: CDR1 SGHRS, CDR2 YFSETQ. Trimming took off 5 bases at V and 4 bases at J, with 7 bases between the two ends. The CDR3 loop is CASRGNYNSPLHF. CDR3 nucleotide sequence: TGCGCCAGCAGAGGGAATTATAATTCACCCCTCCACTTT.

This clonotype was found a few times. The CDR3 DNA reads TGTGCCAGCTCACCTAATCCGGGCTCACGGCGAGAGACCCAGTACTTC. Translated: CASSPNPGSRRETQYF. The chain recombines TRBV18 with TRBJ2-5; no definite D call. In germline, CDR1 is KGHSH, CDR2 LQKENI. CDR3 length equals 16 residues. The ends were cut back, 3 bases at V and 4 bases at J, with 18 bases in the middle.

CDR3 protein: CSASSLAHYEQYF. CDR3 nucleotide sequence: TGCAGTGCTAGTTCTCTAGCCCACTACGAGCAGTACTTC. The J gene is TRBJ2-7, the V gene TRBV20-1, with a possible D match to TRBD2 (5 bases). With 3 bases removed from V and 3 bases from J, the gap between germline ends came to 12 bases. Germline values: CDR1 DFQATT, CDR2 SNEGSKA (reference sequence). The CDR3 has 13 amino acids.

To note about this clonotype: A much larger clone is a single base away; this may be a read error. The CDR3 here is CSAWGADSDGHTF. CDR3 coding DNA: TGCAGCGCATGGGGGGCGGATAGTGATGGCCACACCTTC. The chain uses TRBV29-1 and TRBJ1-2; maybe TRBD1 (6 bases). The CDR3 has 13 residues. CDR1 and CDR2 from the germline V gene are SQVTM and ANQGSEA. The whole variable domain, remainder taken from reference TRBV29-1 and TRBJ1-2, is SAVISQKPSRDICQRGTSLTIQCQVDSQVTMMFWYRQQPGQSLTLIATANQGSEATYESGFVIDKFPISRPNLTFSTLTVSNMSPEDSSIYLCSAWGADSDGHTFGSGTRLTVV.

The gene calls are TRBV20-1 and TRBJ2-1; 7 nucleotides agree with TRBD2. V lost 2 bases, J lost 0 bases, and 10 bases stayed unmatched. CDR1 and CDR2 (germline): DFQATT, SNEGSKA (reference sequence). The CDR3 extends over 17 amino acids. CDR3 sequence (DNA): TGCAGTGCTAGAAGGGACTACAAGTCAAGCTCCTACAATGAGCAGTTCTTC. This sequence encodes CSARRDYKSSSYNEQFF.

The V call is TRBV7-2, the J call TRBJ1-5; D uncertain. The CDR3 is 13 amino acids. V gave up 1 base and J gave up 7 bases, with 8 bases separating them. CDR1 and CDR2 (germline): SGHTA, FQGNSA. CDR3 residues: CASSLVGIQPQHF. CDR3 DNA: TGTGCCAGCAGCTTAGTAGGTATCCAGCCCCAGCATTTT.

A word on this clonotype: It is likely a read error, because the conserved phenylalanine at the end of the CDR3 is missing. V usage is TRBV20-1 and J usage is TRBJ1-2; D possibly corresponds to TRBD1 (6 bases). The ends were cut back, 6 bases at V and 6 bases at J, with 11 bases in the middle. Germline CDR1 and CDR2: DFQATT and SNEGSKA (reference sequence). The CDR3 contains 11 residues. The CDR3 nucleotides are TGCAGTGCCCAGGGGCCCCATGGCTACACCCTC. Translated, it gives CSAQGPHGYTL.

This chain links TRBV6-5 with TRBJ1-6, with D unclear. Trimming stripped 7 bases from V and 5 bases from J, with 12 bases between. The germline CDR1 and CDR2 sequences are MNHEY and SVGAGI. The CDR3 is 14 residues long. CDR3 DNA sequence: TGTGCCAGCAAGGGAATTGGCGATAATTCACCCCTCCACTTT. Amino acids: CASKGIGDNSPLHF.